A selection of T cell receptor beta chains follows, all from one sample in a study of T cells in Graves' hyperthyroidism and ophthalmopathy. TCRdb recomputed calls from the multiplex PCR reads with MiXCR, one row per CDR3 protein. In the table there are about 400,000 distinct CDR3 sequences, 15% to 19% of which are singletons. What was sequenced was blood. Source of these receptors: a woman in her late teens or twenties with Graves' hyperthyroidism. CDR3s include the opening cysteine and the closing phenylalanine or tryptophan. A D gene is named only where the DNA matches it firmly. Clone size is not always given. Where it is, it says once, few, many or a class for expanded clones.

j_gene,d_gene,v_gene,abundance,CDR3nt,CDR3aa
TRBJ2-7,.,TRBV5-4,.,TGTGCCAGCAGCTTGGTAAGGTGGGGGCCCTACGAGCAGTACTTC,CASSLVRWGPYEQYF
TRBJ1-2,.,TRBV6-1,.,TGTGCCAGCTATAGGACGGTGTACGGCTATGGCTACACCTTC,CASYRTVYGYGYTF
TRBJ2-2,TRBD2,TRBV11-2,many,TGTGCCAGCAGCCTTAACCCCGCTAGCGGGATTTTCACCGGGGAGCTGTTTTTT,CASSLNPASGIFTGELFF
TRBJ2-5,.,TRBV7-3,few,TGTGCCAGCAGCTTAATGCGGGGGCCTCAAGAGACCCAGTACTTC,CASSLMRGPQETQYF
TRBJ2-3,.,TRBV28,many,TGTGCCAGCAGTCCCACCGGGTGGGGAGATACGCAGTATTTT,CASSPTGWGDTQYF
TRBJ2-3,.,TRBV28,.,TGTGCCAGCAGTTTTCTTGCGGGACCCGATACGCAGTATTTT,CASSFLAGPDTQYF
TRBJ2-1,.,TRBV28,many,TGTGCCAGCAGTCGCAGGGCCTCAACTCTCTACAATGAGCAGTTCTTC,CASSRRASTLYNEQFF
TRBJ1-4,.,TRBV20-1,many,TGCAGTGCCTCCCCCGGGGGGGTGCAGGAAAAACTGTTTTTT,CSASPGGVQEKLFF
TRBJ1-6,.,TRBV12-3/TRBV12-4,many,TGTGCCAGCAGTTGGGGTGACAGGCTGAATTCACCCCTCCACTTT,CASSWGDRLNSPLHF
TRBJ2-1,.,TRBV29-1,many,TGCAGCGTTGACTGGTCCAATGAGCAGTTCTTC,CSVDWSNEQFF
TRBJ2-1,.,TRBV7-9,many,TGTGCCAGCAGCGCGCCGGGACTGGAAGAGCAGTTCTTC,CASSAPGLEEQFF
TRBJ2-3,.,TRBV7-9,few,TGTGCCAGCAGCTTCATAGGTGCAGATACGCAGTATTTT,CASSFIGADTQYF
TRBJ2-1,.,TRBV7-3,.,TGTGCCAGCAGCTCGCCGATCAGGGGTGAGCAGTTCTTC,CASSSPIRGEQFF